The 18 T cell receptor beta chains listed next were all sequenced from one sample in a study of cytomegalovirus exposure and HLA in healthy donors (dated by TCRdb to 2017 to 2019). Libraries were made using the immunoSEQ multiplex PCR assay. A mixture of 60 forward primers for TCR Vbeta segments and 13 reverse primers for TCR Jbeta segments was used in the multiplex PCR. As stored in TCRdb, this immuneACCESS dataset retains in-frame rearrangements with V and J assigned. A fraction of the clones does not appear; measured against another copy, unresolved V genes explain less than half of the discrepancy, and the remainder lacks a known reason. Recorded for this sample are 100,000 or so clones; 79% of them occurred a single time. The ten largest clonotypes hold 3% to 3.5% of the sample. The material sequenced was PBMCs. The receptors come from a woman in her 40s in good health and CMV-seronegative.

The CDR3, as DNA: TGTGCCAGCAGGCGGGCGGTTGGCTACACCTTC. Its protein product is CASRRAVGYTF. The V call is TRBV6-6, the J call TRBJ1-2; D is uncertain. Per germline, CDR1 MNHNY and CDR2 SVGAGI (reference sequence). The CDR3 is made up of 11 amino acids. V was cut by 6 bases and J by 7 bases, with 9 bases left in between.

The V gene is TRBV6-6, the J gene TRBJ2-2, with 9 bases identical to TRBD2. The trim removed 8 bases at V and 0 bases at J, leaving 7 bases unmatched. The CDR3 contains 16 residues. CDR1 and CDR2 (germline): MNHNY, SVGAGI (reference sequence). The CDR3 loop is CASDPSSGANTGELFF. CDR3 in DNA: TGTGCCAGCGACCCTTCTAGCGGGGCGAACACCGGGGAGCTGTTTTTT.

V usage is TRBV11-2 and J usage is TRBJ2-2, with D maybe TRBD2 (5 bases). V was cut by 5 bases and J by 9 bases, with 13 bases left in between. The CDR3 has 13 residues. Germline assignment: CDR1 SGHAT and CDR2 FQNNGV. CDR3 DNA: TGTGCCAGCAGCGTGGGAGTTATCAGGGAGCTGTTTTTT. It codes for CASSVGVIRELFF.

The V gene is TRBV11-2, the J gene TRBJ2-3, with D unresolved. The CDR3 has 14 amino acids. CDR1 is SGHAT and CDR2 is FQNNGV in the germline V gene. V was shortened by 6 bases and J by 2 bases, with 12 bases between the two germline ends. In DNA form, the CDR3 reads TGTGCCAGCAGTTATAAGGAGTACACAGATACGCAGTATTTT. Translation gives CASSYKEYTDTQYF.

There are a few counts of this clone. This chain's CDR3 is CASSLSEGNEQYF. The CDR3 nucleotides are TGTGCCAGCAGCCTGTCGGAGGGGAACGAGCAGTACTTC. The chain couples TRBV9 to TRBJ2-7; TRBD2 might be the D (6 bases). The V gene's germline CDR1 is SGDLS and CDR2 YYNGEE. V gave up 4 bases and J gave up 5 bases, with 13 bases separating them. The CDR3 covers 13 residues.

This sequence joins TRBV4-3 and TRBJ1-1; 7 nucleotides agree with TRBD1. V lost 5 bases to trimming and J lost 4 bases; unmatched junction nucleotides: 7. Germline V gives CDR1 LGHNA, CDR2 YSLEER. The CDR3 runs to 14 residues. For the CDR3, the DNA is TGCGCCAGCAGCATCAGGGGGTTCGGCACTGAAGCTTTCTTT. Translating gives CASSIRGFGTEAFF.

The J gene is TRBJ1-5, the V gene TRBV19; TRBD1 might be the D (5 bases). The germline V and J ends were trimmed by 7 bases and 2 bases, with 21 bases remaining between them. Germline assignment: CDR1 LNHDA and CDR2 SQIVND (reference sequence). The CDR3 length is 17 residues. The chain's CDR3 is CASTSGRGESGNQPQHF. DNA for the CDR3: TGTGCCAGTACCAGCGGTCGGGGGGAATCGGGCAATCAGCCCCAGCATTTT.

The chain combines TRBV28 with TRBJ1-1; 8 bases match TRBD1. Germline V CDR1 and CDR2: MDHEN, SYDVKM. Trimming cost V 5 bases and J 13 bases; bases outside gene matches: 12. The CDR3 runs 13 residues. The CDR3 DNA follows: TGTGCCAGCAGTCTATCAGGGGGCGCGGGAGATTTCTTT. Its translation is CASSLSGGAGDFF.

CDR3 amino acids: CASSLDPPGYNEQFF. For the CDR3, the DNA is TGTGCCAGCAGTTTAGACCCCCCGGGTTACAATGAGCAGTTCTTC. The chain links TRBV28 to TRBJ2-1; no reliable D call. Germline lookup yields CDR1 MDHEN and CDR2 SYDVKM. V dropped 2 bases and J dropped 4 bases, with 12 bases sitting between them. The CDR3 contains 15 residues. Supplemented by reference TRBV28 and TRBJ2-1, the full variable domain reads DVKVTQSSRYLVKRTGEKVFLECVQDMDHENMFWYRQDPGLGLRLIYFSYDVKMKEKGDIPEGYSVSREKKERFSLILESASTNQTSMYLCASSLDPPGYNEQFFGPGTRLTVL.

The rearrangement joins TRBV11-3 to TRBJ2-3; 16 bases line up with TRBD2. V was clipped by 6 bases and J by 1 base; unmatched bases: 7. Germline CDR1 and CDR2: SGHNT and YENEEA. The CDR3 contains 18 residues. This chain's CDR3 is CASSHTGTSGRGTDTQYF. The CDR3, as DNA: TGTGCCAGCAGTCACACCGGGACTAGCGGGAGGGGCACAGATACGCAGTATTTT. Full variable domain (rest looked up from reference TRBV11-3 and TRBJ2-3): EAGVVQSPRYKIIEKKQPVAFWCNPISGHNTLYWYLQNLGQGPELLIRYENEEAVDDSQLPKDRFSAERLKGVDSTLKIQPAELGDSAVYLCASSHTGTSGRGTDTQYFGPGTRLTVL.

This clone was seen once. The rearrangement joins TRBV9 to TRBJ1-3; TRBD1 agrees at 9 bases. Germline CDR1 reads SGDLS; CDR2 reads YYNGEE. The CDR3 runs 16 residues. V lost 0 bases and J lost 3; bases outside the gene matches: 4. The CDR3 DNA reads TGTGCCAGCAGCGTAGGAACAGGGGGCGATGGAAACACCATATATTTT. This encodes CASSVGTGGDGNTIYF.

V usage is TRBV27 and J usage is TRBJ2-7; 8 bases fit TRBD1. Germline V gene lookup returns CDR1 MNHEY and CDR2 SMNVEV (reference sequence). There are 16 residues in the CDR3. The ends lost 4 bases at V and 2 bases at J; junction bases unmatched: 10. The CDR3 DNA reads TGTGCCAGCAGTTACGTACCCGGGACAGGACCCTACGAGCAGTACTTC. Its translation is CASSYVPGTGPYEQYF.

CDR3 loop: CATSSFTGTGSPEAFF. As DNA, the CDR3 is TGTGCCACCAGCAGTTTCACCGGGACAGGATCCCCTGAAGCTTTCTTT. The rearrangement links TRBV15 to TRBJ1-1, with 8 bases aligning to TRBD1. Germline loops: CDR1 LNHNV, CDR2 YYDKDF (reference sequence). The ends lost 3 bases at V and 6 bases at J; junction bases unmatched: 12. The CDR3 covers 16 residues.

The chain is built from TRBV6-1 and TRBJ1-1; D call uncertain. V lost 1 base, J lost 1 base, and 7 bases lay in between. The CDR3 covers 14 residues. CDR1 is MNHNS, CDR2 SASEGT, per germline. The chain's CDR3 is CASSEDPENTEAFF. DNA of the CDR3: TGTGCCAGCAGTGAAGACCCAGAGAACACTGAAGCTTTCTTT.

In DNA, the CDR3 is TGTGCCTGGAGTGTAGGACAGGCCCTTAATGAAAAACTGTTTTTT. Translated, it gives CAWSVGQALNEKLFF. The chain employs TRBV30 and TRBJ1-4, with TRBD1 identical over 7 bases. This CDR3 has 15 residues. Unmatched junction bases numbered 5, after V lost 0 bases and J lost 4 bases. Germline V lookup: CDR1 GTSNPN, CDR2 SVGIG (reference sequence).

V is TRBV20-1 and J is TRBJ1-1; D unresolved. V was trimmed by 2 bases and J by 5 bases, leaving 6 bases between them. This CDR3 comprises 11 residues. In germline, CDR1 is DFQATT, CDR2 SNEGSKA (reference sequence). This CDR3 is CSARLETEAFF. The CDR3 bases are TGCAGTGCTAGATTGGAGACTGAAGCTTTCTTT.

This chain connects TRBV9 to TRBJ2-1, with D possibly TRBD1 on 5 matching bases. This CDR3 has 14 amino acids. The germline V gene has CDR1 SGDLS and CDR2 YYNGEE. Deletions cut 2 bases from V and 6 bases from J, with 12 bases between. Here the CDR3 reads CASSVLQGGNEQFF. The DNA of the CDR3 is TGTGCCAGCAGCGTCCTGCAGGGTGGCAATGAGCAGTTCTTC. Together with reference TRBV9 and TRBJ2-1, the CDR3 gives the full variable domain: DSGVTQTPKHLITATGQRVTLRCSPRSGDLSVYWYQQSLDQGLQFLIQYYNGEERAKGNILERFSAQQFPDLHSELNLSSLELGDSALYFCASSVLQGGNEQFFGPGTRLTVL.

The CDR3 is CASSLPGTSGSEQYF. DNA for the CDR3: TGTGCCAGCAGCCTACCCGGGACTAGCGGGAGTGAGCAGTACTTC. The chain links TRBV5-6 to TRBJ2-7; 14 bases are a match to TRBD2. CDR3 length: 15 residues. V shed 4 bases and J 7 bases; nucleotides not matched to a gene: 7. The germline V gene has CDR1 SGHDT and CDR2 YYEEEE.